The 6 T cell receptor beta chains below were found in one sample sequenced in a study of prognosis after radiotherapy for stage I lung cancer. TCR beta CDR3 was amplified from genomic DNA by two-round multiplex PCR. Specific primers for each TRBV and TRBJ gene were what first-round PCR used. MiXCR, applied by TCRdb to the multiplex PCR reads, yields one record per CDR3 protein. Of around 20,000 distinct CDR3 sequences in the sample, roughly 37% are singletons; the top ten hold around 57%. Here the sequenced sample was PBMCs, taken before or after stereotactic body radiation therapy (not recorded which). Receptor source: a donor at least 50 years old with non-small cell lung cancer.

This clonotype came up many times. V usage is TRBV11-2 and J usage is TRBJ2-5; D might be TRBD2 (7 bases). This CDR3 is built from 15 residues. V dropped 5 bases and J dropped 5 bases, with 18 bases sitting between them. The V gene's germline CDR1 is SGHAT and CDR2 FQNNGV. Here the CDR3 reads CASSPGVGGRETQYF. Here the CDR3 DNA reads TGTGCCAGCAGCCCAGGGGTCGGGGGGCGGGAGACCCAGTACTTC.

This clonotype was observed at least ten times. The gene calls are TRBV3-1 and TRBJ1-2; tentatively, D is TRBD1 (5 bases). The germline CDR1 and CDR2 sequences are LGHDT and YNNKEL (reference sequence). V lost 3 bases, J lost 6 bases, and 8 bases lay in between. This CDR3 spans 12 amino acids. The CDR3 DNA reads TGTGCCAGCAGCCAGACAGCGGATGGCTACACCTTC. This encodes CASSQTADGYTF.

This clonotype was seen ten or more times. V usage is TRBV12-3 or TRBV12-4 and J usage is TRBJ2-1, with D unresolved. The CDR3 totals 14 residues. Trimming took 2 bases from V and 6 from J, leaving 11 bases between them. The CDR3 nucleotides are TGTGCCAGCAGTTTATTATTAGTGGTCAATGAGCAGTTCTTC. It encodes CASSLLLVVNEQFF.

This clonotype was seen a handful of times. V and J are TRBV28 and TRBJ1-1; 7 positions agree with TRBD1. This CDR3 region has 15 residues. Trimming removed 6 bases from V and 2 bases from J; junction bases left unmatched: 9. Germline V gene sequence: CDR1 MDHEN, CDR2 SYDVKM. CDR3 amino acids: CASRRSGTVNTEAFF. As DNA, the CDR3 is TGTGCCAGCAGGAGATCCGGGACAGTTAACACTGAAGCTTTCTTT.

As to this clonotype: A far more abundant clone sits one base away, making this likely a read error. The chain uses TRBV6-2 or TRBV6-3 and TRBJ2-7, with D unclear. Germline CDR1 MNHEY, CDR2 SVGEGT. CDR3 length: 15 amino acids. Trimming left V 4 bases short and J 6 bases short, with 19 bases between. The CDR3 here is CASSLLSEGSVEQYF. CDR3 coding DNA: TGTGCCAGCAGTTTACTCAGTGAAGGTTCGGTCGAGCAGTACTTC.

This clonotype has at least ten counts. CDR3 coding DNA: TGTGCCAGCAGCTTCGCCGGGACAGGGACCTACGAGCAGTACTTC. It is translated as CASSFAGTGTYEQYF. The V gene is TRBV11-3, the J gene TRBJ2-7; 9 nucleotides match TRBD1. The junction had 5 bases not matched to a gene; V was cut back by 3 bases and J by 2 bases. This CDR3 has 15 residues. Germline CDR1 and CDR2: SGHNT and YENEEA.